This T cell receptor beta chain comes out of a study of blood T cell repertoires in COVID-19. Study overall: There were acute and convalescent COVID-19 samples, and they came from the United States, Italy and Spain.

The CDR3 totals 16 residues. The V and J ends lost 1 base and 5 bases respectively, with 17 bases between them. CDR1 is SGHAT and CDR2 is FQDESV in the germline V gene (reference sequence). How the authors handled the data: Amplification of reference gene primers provided the estimated nucleated cell counts. Some clones are missing from TCRdb's copy, which holds only in-frame ones; the method was immunoSEQ multiplex PCR. Clone size and the V and J calls come from that table; the DNA yielded D and trimming. The sample has roughly 30,000 clones; about 89% are singletons. This clonotype originated in a man aged 60 to 75 with acute or convalescent COVID-19. V is TRBV11-1 and J is TRBJ1-2; D is unresolved. The sequenced sample consisted of peripheral blood. CDR3 bases: TGTGCCAGCAGCTTAGGACTTTATGGCGCGAGTTATGGCTACACCTTC. Amino acid sequence: CASSLGLYGASYGYTF.